Sequencing of this T cell receptor (beta chain) was carried out in a study of T-cell reconstitution after alpha-beta-depleted transplantation in children. The CDR3 totals 13 residues. Germline V CDR1 and CDR2: KGHSH, LQKENI. Between the trimmed V and J ends, which lost 8 bases and 3 bases, there was a span of 13 bases. The TCRbeta library was prepared with unique molecular identifiers. TCRdb recomputed calls from the PCR reads with MiXCR, one row per CDR3 protein. The table records 450,000 to 600,000 distinct CDR3 sequences, about 30% of them present only once. The genes are TRBV18 and TRBJ1-1; D not certain. This receptor was identified in a human donor who donated a stem cell graft to a child with aplastic anemia. The sequencing here drew on PBMCs from the stem cell graft donor, taken from the stem cell graft. As DNA, the CDR3 is TGTGCCAGCGGATACTTTCCGGACACTGAAGCTTTCTTT. Its protein is CASGYFPDTEAFF.